These T cell receptor beta chains were read from a single sample in a study of graft-versus-host responses after intestinal transplantation. These receptors lack a known antigen. The data were produced by immunoSEQ multiplex PCR, yet TCRdb's version contains in-frame clones alone and is incomplete. Among 90,000 to 130,000 clones listed, 85% to 95% were seen once. Sequences were derived from unstimulated CD8+ T cells sorted from spleen or lymph node cells, sampled before transplant. These receptors all stem from a human donor who was the organ donor for an intestinal transplant. The CDR3 runs from the conserved cysteine through the conserved F or W. The D gene is left open where the match is weak. Not all rows give a size; the values are once, few, many and, for expanded clones, a class.

clone_size j_call d_call v_call cdr3_aa cdr3_nt
- TRBJ2-7 TRBD2 TRBV30 CACLAGPEQYF TGTGCCTGCCTAGCGGGGCCCGAGCAGTACTTC
- TRBJ2-7 - TRBV4-1 CASSQDRSYEQYF TGCGCCAGCAGCCAGGATAGGTCCTACGAGCAGTACTTC
- TRBJ1-1 - TRBV30 CATDLTEAFF TGTGCCACTGACCTCACTGAAGCTTTCTTT
- TRBJ1-5 - TRBV9 CASSVGGRPNQPQHF TGTGCCAGCAGCGTAGGGGGGCGACCGAATCAGCCCCAGCATTTT
- TRBJ1-5 - TRBV6-5 CASSYPQPQHF TGTGCCAGCAGTTACCCTCAGCCCCAGCATTTT
- TRBJ2-7 TRBD1 TRBV5-5 CASSLEGAVYEQYF TGTGCCAGCAGCTTGGAGGGGGCGGTCTACGAGCAGTACTTC
- TRBJ2-5 - TRBV9 CASTPGAGTAETQYF TGTGCCAGCACCCCCGGTGCGGGGACGGCGGAGACCCAGTACTTC
- TRBJ2-5 - TRBV7-2 CASRYSGVEETQYF TGTGCCAGCAGGTATAGCGGAGTGGAAGAGACCCAGTACTTC
- TRBJ1-2 - TRBV7-2 CASSLGADLTF TGTGCCAGCAGCTTAGGGGCAGATCTCACCTTC
- TRBJ2-3 TRBD1 TRBV6-5 CASSYGQGVSTDTQYF TGTGCCAGCAGTTACGGGCAGGGGGTAAGCACAGATACGCAGTATTTT
- TRBJ2-7 - TRBV27 CASSFTSSRPHYEQYF TGTGCCAGCAGTTTCACTTCCTCTCGCCCCCACTACGAGCAGTACTTC
- TRBJ2-7 TRBD2 TRBV4-3 CASSPGLAGATDNEQYF TGCGCCAGCAGCCCGGGACTAGCGGGAGCCACAGACAACGAGCAGTACTTC
- TRBJ2-3 - TRBV6-1 CASSWGTTDTQYF TGTGCCAGCAGCTGGGGGACCACAGATACGCAGTATTTT
- TRBJ2-3 - TRBV19 CASTEGTDTQYF TGTGCCAGTACGGAGGGGACAGATACGCAGTATTTT
- TRBJ2-3 - TRBV4-1 CASAQVSSTDTQYF TGCGCCAGCGCACAGGTCTCTAGCACAGATACGCAGTATTTT
- TRBJ2-7 - TRBV6-1 CASSEQIPYEQYF TGTGCCAGCAGTGAACAGATTCCCTACGAGCAGTACTTC
- TRBJ2-7 - TRBV7-3 CASSVILGIGTYEQYF TGTGCCAGCAGCGTAATACTAGGAATCGGTACCTACGAGCAGTACTTC
- TRBJ2-7 - TRBV6-1 CASGYEQYF TGTGCCAGCGGATACGAGCAGTACTTC
- TRBJ2-3 TRBD2 TRBV5-4 CASSGLAGAVEDTQYF TGTGCCAGCAGCGGACTAGCGGGAGCGGTAGAAGATACGCAGTATTTT
- TRBJ2-3 - TRBV13 CASSLVPGKADTQYF TGTGCCAGCAGCTTAGTCCCAGGGAAGGCAGATACGCAGTATTTT
- TRBJ2-7 TRBD2 TRBV5-4 CASSILTSGSYEQYF TGTGCCAGCAGCATACTGACTAGCGGATCCTACGAGCAGTACTTC
once TRBJ2-1 - TRBV9 CASSPGNEQFF TGTGCCAGCAGCCCCGGGAATGAGCAGTTCTTC
few TRBJ1-1 TRBD1 TRBV4-2 CASSQEGTGLVTEAFF TGTGCCAGCAGCCAAGAGGGGACAGGGCTGGTCACTGAAGCTTTCTTT
- TRBJ1-1 - TRBV7-9 CASSLDSPLNTEAFF TGTGCCAGCAGCTTAGACAGCCCATTGAACACTGAAGCTTTCTTT
once TRBJ1-1 - TRBV5-1 CASSPQFMGANTEAFF TGCGCCAGCAGCCCTCAATTCATGGGGGCGAACACTGAAGCTTTCTTT
- TRBJ2-2 - TRBV30 CASDISPGELFF TGTGCCTCCGACATTTCGCCGGGGGAGCTGTTTTTT
- TRBJ1-5 TRBD1 TRBV4-1 CASSQDSRGPNQPQHF TGCGCCAGCAGCCAAGATTCGAGGGGGCCTAATCAGCCCCAGCATTTT
- TRBJ2-5 - TRBV13 CASSSGRKETQYF TGTGCCAGCAGCTCGGGTCGTAAAGAGACCCAGTACTTC
- TRBJ1-1 - TRBV10-3 CANGDRNTEAFF TGTGCCAACGGAGACAGGAACACTGAAGCTTTCTTT
once TRBJ2-7 - TRBV28 CASGVAYEQYF TGTGCCAGCGGGGTAGCCTACGAGCAGTACTTC
- TRBJ2-2 - TRBV9 CASSPSTGELFF TGTGCCAGCAGCCCCTCGACCGGGGAGCTGTTTTTT